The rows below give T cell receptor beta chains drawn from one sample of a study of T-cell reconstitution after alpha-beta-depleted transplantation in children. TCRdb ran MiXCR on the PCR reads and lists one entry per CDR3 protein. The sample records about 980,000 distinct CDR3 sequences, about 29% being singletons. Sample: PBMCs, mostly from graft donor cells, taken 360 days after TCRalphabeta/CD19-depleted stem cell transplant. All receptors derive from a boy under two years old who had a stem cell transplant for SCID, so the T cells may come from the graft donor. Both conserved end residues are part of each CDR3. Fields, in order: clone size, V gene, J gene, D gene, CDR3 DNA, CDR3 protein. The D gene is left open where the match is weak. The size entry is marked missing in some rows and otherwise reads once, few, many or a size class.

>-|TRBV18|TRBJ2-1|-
TGTGCCAGCTCACCACCGAATTATAACAGGGTAGGGAATGAGCAGTTCTTC
CASSPPNYNRVGNEQFF
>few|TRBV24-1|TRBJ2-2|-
TGTGCCACCATGCGAGGGCGGGGCGGGGAGCTGTTTTTT
CATMRGRGGELFF
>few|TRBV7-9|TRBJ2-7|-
TGTGCCAGCAGCTTATTCCTGGGGGACGAGCAGTACTTC
CASSLFLGDEQYF
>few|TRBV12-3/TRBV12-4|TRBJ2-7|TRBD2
TGTGCCAGCAGTGCCCGACTAGCGGCAGCCTACGAGCAGTACTTC
CASSARLAAAYEQYF
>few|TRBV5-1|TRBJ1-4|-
TGCGCCAGCAGCTTGGAATTGGCGGCCTCGGGAAAACTGTTTTTT
CASSLELAASGKLFF
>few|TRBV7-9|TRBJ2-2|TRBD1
TGTGCCAGCAGCTTCGGAGCGACAGGGGGCACCGGGGAGCTGTTTTTT
CASSFGATGGTGELFF
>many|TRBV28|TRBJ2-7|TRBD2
TGTGCCAGCAGTTCTGGACTAGCGGGGGTCCCGTACTTC
CASSSGLAGVPYF
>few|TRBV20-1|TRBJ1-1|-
TGCAGTGCTCGACAGACTATGAACACTGAAGCTTTCTTT
CSARQTMNTEAFF
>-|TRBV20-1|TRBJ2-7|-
TGCAGTGCTAGAGAAGACGACTTGAACCCTTACGAGCAGTACTTC
CSAREDDLNPYEQYF
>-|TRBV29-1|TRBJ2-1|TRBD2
TGCAGCGTTGTCCCCCACCGCGGGGCGGGGGTATTTGAGCAGTTCTTC
CSVVPHRGAGVFEQFF
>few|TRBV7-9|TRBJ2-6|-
TGTGCCAGCAGCTTAGAGGGACGGTTCTCTGGGGCCAACGTCCTGACTTTC
CASSLEGRFSGANVLTF
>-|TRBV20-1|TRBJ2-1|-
TGCAGTGCTAGTAATGTCCCGAGGGGGCAGTTCTTC
CSASNVPRGQFF
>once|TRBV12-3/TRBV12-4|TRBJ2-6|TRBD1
TGTGCCAGCACTCGGGACAGGTCCTTAGGAGCCAACGTCCTGACTTTC
CASTRDRSLGANVLTF
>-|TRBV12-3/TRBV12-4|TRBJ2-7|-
TGTGCCAGCAGATTGGGACGGACCTCCTACGAGCAGTACTTC
CASRLGRTSYEQYF
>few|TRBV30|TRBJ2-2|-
TGTGCCTGGGGGGGCACCGGGGAGCTGTTTTTT
CAWGGTGELFF
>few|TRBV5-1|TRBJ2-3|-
TGCGCCAGCAGCTTGGAGTTTGCGGCCACAGATACGCAGTATTTT
CASSLEFAATDTQYF
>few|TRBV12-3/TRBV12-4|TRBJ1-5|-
TGTGCCAGCAGTTTAGCGGGGGTTCTGGTGGCGCCCCAGCATTTT
CASSLAGVLVAPQHF
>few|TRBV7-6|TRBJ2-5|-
TGTGCCAGCAGCTTAGATTGGGTGACTATGGGAGAGACCCAGTACTTC
CASSLDWVTMGETQYF
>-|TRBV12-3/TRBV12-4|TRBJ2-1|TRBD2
TGTGCCAGCGGCGAGGGACTAGCGGTTAATGAGCAGTTCTTC
CASGEGLAVNEQFF
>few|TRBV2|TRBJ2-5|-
TGTGCCAGCTTCCTGTACCAAGAGACCCAGTACTTC
CASFLYQETQYF
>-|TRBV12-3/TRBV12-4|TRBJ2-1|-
TGTGCCAGCAGCCCCGGTGAGGGGCCCTACAATGAGCAGTTCTTC
CASSPGEGPYNEQFF
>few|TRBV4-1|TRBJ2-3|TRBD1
TGCGCCAGCAGCCGAAAAACAGGGGGCGTCATGGATACGCAGTATTTT
CASSRKTGGVMDTQYF
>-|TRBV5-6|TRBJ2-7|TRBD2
TGTGCCAGCAGCATAGGGACTACCTACGAGCAGTACTTC
CASSIGTTYEQYF
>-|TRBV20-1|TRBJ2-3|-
TGCAGTGCTAGGGGACGGTACACAGATACGCAGTATTTT
CSARGRYTDTQYF
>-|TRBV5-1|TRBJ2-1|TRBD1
TGCGCCAGCAGCCGGGACAGGGGGTACAATGAGCAGTTCTTC
CASSRDRGYNEQFF
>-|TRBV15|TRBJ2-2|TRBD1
TGTGCCACCAGCACCGACGGACAGGTGACCGGGGAGCTGTTTTTT
CATSTDGQVTGELFF
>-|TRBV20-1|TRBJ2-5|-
TGCAGTGCTGCGGAGGACAGTCAAGAGACCCAGTACTTC
CSAAEDSQETQYF
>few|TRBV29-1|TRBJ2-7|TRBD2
TGCAGCGTTAGGACCGGGACTAGCGTCACCTACGAGCAGTACTTC
CSVRTGTSVTYEQYF
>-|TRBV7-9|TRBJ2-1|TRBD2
TGTGCCAGCACTCCTGGGGGGGGAGGGAATGAGCAGTTCTTC
CASTPGGGGNEQFF
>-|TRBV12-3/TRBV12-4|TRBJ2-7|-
TGTGCCAGCAGAGACCCCTTCCTGCCCTACGAGCAGTACTTC
CASRDPFLPYEQYF
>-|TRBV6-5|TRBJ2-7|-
TGTGCCAGCAGTTACTCCGGGACACAGGTGGCGTACGAGCAGTACTTC
CASSYSGTQVAYEQYF
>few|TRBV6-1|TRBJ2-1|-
TGTGCCAGCAGTGACTTCAGGGGGGTCTACAATGAGCAGTTCTTC
CASSDFRGVYNEQFF
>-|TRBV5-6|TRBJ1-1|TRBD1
TGTGCCAGCAGCCGAATCTCGGGACAGAGTAGCCAAGCTTTCTTT
CASSRISGQSSQAFF
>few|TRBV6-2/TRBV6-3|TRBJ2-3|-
TGTGCCAGCAGTTACGGACGGGGACCGCGTTATTTT
CASSYGRGPRYF
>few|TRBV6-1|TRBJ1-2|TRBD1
TGTGCCAGCAGTCTTCCCCCAGGGGGTCCTGGCTACACCTTC
CASSLPPGGPGYTF
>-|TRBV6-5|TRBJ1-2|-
TGTGCCAGCAGTTACTACCCCAGGGGCTCAAAGAGCTATGGCTACACCTTC
CASSYYPRGSKSYGYTF
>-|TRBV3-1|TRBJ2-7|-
TGTGCCAGCAGCCCAAGACGGTATCAGAATTCTTACGAGCAGTACTTC
CASSPRRYQNSYEQYF
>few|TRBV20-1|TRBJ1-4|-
TGCAGTGCTAGAAATGGAGAAAAACTGTTTTTT
CSARNGEKLFF